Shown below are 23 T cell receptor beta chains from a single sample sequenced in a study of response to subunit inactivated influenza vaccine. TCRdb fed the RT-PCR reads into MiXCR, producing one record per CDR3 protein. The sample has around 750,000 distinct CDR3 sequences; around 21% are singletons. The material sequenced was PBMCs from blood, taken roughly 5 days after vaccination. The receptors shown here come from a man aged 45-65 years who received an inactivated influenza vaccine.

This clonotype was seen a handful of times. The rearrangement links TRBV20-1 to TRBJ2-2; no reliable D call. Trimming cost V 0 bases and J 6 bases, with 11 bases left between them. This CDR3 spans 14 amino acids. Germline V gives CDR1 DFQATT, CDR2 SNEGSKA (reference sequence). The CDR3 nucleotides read TGCAGTGCTAGAGATGGGTCTATCTCCGGGGAGCTGTTTTTT. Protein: CSARDGSISGELFF.

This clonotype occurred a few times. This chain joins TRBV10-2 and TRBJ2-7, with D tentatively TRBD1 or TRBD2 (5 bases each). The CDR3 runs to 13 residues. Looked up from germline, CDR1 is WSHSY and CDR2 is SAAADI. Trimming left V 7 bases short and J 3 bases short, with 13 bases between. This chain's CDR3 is CASTKGRGYEQYF. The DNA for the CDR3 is TGCGCCAGCACCAAGGGGAGAGGCTACGAGCAGTACTTC.

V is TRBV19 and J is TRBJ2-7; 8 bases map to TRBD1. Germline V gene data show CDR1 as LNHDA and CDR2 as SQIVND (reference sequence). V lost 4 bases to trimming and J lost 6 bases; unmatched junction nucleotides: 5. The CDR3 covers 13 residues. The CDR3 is CASSTRTGLEQYF. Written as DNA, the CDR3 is TGTGCCAGTAGTACGAGGACAGGGCTCGAGCAGTACTTC.

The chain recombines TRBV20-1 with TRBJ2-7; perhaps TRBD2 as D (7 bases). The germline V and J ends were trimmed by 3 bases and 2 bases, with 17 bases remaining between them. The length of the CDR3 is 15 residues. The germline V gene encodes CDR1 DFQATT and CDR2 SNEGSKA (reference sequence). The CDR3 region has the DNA TGCAGTGCTAGTTGGCGGGGGCGGAAGGCCTACGAGCAGTACTTC. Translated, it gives CSASWRGRKAYEQYF.

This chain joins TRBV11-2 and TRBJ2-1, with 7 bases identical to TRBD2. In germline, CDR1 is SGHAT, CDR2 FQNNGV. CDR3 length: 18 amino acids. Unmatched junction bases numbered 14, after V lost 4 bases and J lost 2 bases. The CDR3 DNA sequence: TGTGCCAGCAGCTATGGGCGTTGGGGGGGGGATCCCTACAATGAGCAGTTCTTC. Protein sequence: CASSYGRWGGDPYNEQFF.

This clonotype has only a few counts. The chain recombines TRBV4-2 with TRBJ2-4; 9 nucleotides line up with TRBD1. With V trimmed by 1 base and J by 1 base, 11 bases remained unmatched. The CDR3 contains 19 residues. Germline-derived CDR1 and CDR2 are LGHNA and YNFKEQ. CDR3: CASSQAHGQGMGAKNIQYF. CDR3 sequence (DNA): TGTGCCAGCAGCCAAGCCCACGGACAGGGGATGGGTGCCAAAAACATTCAGTACTTC.

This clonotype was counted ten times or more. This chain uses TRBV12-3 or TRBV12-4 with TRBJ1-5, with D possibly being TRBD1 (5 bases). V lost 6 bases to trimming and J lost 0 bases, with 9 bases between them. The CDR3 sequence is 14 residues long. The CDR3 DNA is TGTGCCAGCAGGGGACCGTATAGCAATCAGCCCCAGCATTTT. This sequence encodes CASRGPYSNQPQHF.

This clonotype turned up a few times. The CDR3 DNA follows: TGTGCCAGCAGCTTAGCGGTCATAGGACTAGACTACAATGAGCAGTTCTTC. Its protein product is CASSLAVIGLDYNEQFF. V usage is TRBV7-9 and J usage is TRBJ2-1, with 7 positions matching TRBD2. The CDR3 extends over 17 amino acids. The germline V gene has CDR1 SEHNR and CDR2 FQNEAQ (reference sequence). V shed 0 bases, J shed 3 bases, and the junction held 8 bases outside the gene matches.

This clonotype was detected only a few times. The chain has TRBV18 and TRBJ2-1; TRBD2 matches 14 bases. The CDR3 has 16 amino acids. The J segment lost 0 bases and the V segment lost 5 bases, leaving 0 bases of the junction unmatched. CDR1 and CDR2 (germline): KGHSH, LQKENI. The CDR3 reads CASSGTSGSSYNEQFF. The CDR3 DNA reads TGTGCCAGCTCAGGGACTAGCGGGAGCTCCTACAATGAGCAGTTCTTC.

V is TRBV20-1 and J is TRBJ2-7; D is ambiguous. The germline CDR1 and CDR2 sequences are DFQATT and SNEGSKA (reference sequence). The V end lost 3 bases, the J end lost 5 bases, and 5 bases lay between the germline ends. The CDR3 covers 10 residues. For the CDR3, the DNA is TGCAGTGCTAGTCCGGACGAGCAGTACTTC. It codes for CSASPDEQYF.

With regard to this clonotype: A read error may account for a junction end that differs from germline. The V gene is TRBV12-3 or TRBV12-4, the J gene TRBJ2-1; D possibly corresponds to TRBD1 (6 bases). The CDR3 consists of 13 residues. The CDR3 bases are TGTTCCAGCAGATTGATCAGGGGTAATGAGCAGTTCTTC. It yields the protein CSSRLIRGNEQFF.

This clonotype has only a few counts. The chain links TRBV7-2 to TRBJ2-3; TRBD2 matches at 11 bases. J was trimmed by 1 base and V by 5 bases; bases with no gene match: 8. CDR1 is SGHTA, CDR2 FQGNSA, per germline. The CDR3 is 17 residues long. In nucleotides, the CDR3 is TGTGCCAGCAGCGTAAGGGGGACTAGCGGACGCACAGATACGCAGTATTTT. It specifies CASSVRGTSGRTDTQYF. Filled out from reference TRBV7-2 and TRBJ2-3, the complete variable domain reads GAGVSQSPSNKVTEKGKDVELRCDPISGHTALYWYRQSLGQGLEFLIYFQGNSAPDKSGLPSDRFSAERTGGSVSTLTIQRTQQEDSAVYLCASSVRGTSGRTDTQYFGPGTRLTVL.

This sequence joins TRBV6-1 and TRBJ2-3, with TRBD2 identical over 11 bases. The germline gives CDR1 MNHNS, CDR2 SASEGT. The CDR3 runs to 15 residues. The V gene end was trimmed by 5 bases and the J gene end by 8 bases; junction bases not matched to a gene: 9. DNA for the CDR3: TGTGCCAGCAGTAGGGGACTAGCGGATTCACTTACGCAGTATTTT. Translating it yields CASSRGLADSLTQYF.

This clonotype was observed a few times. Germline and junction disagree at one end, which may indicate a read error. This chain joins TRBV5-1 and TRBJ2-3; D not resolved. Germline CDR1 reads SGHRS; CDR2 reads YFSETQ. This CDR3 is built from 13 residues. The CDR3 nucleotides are TGCGCCAGCAGCTTGGTGGGCACAGATACGCGGTATTTT. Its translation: CASSLVGTDTRYF.

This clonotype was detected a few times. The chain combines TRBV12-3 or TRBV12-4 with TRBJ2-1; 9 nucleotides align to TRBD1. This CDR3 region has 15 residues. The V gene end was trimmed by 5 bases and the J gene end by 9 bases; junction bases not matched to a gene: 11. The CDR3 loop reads CASSLSPGTGREQFF. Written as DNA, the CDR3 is TGTGCCAGCAGTCTCAGTCCCGGGACAGGGCGTGAGCAGTTCTTC.

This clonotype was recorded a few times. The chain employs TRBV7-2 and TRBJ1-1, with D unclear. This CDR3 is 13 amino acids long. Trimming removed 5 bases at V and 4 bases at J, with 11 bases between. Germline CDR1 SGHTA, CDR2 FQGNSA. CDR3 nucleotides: TGTGCCAGCAGCACCGGACGTATCACTGAAGCTTTCTTT. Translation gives CASSTGRITEAFF.

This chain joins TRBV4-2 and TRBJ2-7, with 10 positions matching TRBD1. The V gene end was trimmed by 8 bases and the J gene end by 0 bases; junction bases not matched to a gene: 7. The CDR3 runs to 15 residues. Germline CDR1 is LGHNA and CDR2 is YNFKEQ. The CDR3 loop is CASGQGDLSSYEQYF. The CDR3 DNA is TGTGCCAGCGGACAGGGGGACTTGAGCTCCTACGAGCAGTACTTC.

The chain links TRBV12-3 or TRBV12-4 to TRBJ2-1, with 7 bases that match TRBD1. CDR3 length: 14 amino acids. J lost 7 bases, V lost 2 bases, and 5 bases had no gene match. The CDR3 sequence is CASSLNPTGNEQFF. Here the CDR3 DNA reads TGTGCCAGCAGTTTAAACCCGACAGGGAATGAGCAGTTCTTC.

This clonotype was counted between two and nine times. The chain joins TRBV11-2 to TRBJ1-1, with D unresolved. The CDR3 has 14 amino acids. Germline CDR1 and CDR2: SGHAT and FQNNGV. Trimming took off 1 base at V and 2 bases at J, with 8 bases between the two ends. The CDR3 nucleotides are TGTGCCAGCAGCTTAGTCGTGGGCAACACTGAAGCTTTCTTT. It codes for CASSLVVGNTEAFF. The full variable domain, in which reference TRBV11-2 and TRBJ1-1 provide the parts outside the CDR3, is EAGVAQSPRYKIIEKRQSVAFWCNPISGHATLYWYQQILGQGPKLLIQFQNNGVVDDSQLPKDRFSAERLKGVDSTLKIQPAKLEDSAVYLCASSLVVGNTEAFFGQGTRLTVV.

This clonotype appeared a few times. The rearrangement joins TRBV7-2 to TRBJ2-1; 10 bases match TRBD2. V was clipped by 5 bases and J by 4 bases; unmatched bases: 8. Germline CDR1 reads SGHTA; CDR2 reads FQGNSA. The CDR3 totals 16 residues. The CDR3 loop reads CASSIQSGRGYNEQFF. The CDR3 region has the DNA TGTGCCAGCAGCATCCAAAGCGGGAGGGGGTACAATGAGCAGTTCTTC.

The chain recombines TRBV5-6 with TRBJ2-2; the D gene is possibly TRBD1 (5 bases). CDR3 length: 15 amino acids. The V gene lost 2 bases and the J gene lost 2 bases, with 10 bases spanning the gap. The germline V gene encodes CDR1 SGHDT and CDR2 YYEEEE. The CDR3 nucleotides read TGTGCCAGCAGCTTCCAGGGTGGTAACACCGGGGAGCTGTTTTTT. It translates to CASSFQGGNTGELFF.

CDR3 nucleotides: TGTGCCAGCAGCTTAGACCGGACTAGCGCTAGCAAGGGGTACTTC. Amino acids: CASSLDRTSASKGYF. The chain is built from TRBV7-2 and TRBJ2-7; TRBD2 aligns across 9 bases. V was pared by 1 base and J by 12 bases, with 13 bases of the junction left unmatched. Germline lookup yields CDR1 SGHTA and CDR2 FQGNSA. The CDR3 spans 15 residues. Full variable domain (rest looked up from reference TRBV7-2 and TRBJ2-7): GAGVSQSPSNKVTEKGKDVELRCDPISGHTALYWYRQSLGQGLEFLIYFQGNSAPDKSGLPSDRFSAERTGGSVSTLTIQRTQQEDSAVYLCASSLDRTSASKGYFGPGTRLTVT.

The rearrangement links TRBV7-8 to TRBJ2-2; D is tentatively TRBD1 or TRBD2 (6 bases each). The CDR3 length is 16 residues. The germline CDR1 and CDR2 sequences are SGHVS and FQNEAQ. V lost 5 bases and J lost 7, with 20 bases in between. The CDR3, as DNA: TGTGCCAGCAGCCCCGGGGGCAGGGGAATAGGCGGGGAGCTGTTTTTT. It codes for CASSPGGRGIGGELFF.